This is a list of T cell receptor beta chains from one sample in a study of prognosis after radiotherapy for stage I lung cancer. From the multiplex PCR reads, TCRdb called clonotypes with MiXCR, one entry per CDR3 protein. Of around 30,000 distinct CDR3 sequences listed, around a third were seen once; the top ten hold 9% to 13%. The input for sequencing was PBMCs, taken before or after stereotactic body radiation therapy (not recorded which). The source of these receptors is a donor over 45 with non-small cell lung cancer. The CDR3 runs from the conserved cysteine through the conserved F or W. The D gene is left open where the match is weak. The size field is filled for only some rows; it gives once, few, many or a size class.

TRBV5-1	TRBJ2-1	TRBD2	medium-sized	TGCGCCAGCAGCGGACTAGCGGGGGGGCCGCATGAGCAGTTCTTC	CASSGLAGGPHEQFF
TRBV7-9	TRBJ1-4	TRBD1	many	TGTGCCAGCAGACCTGCAGAGGACAGGTTTAATGAAAAACTGTTTTTT	CASRPAEDRFNEKLFF
TRBV12-3/TRBV12-4	TRBJ2-1	.	.	TGTGCCAGCAGTTTAGGTTGGGGGGTTGGTCAGTTCTTC	CASSLGWGVGQFF
TRBV5-6	TRBJ1-3	.	many	TGTGCCAGCAGCTCACTCAGACAGTCTGGAAACACCATATATTTT	CASSSLRQSGNTIYF
TRBV10-3	TRBJ2-3	TRBD2	medium-sized	TGTGCCATCACCAGGGACTACCTGCGGAGCACAGATACGCAGTATTTT	CAITRDYLRSTDTQYF
TRBV30	TRBJ2-7	TRBD1	many	TGTGCCTGGGGCCGGACAGGGCCCTCCGAGCAGTACTTC	CAWGRTGPSEQYF
TRBV12-3/TRBV12-4	TRBJ2-1	.	.	TGTGCCAGCAGTTTACCACAAGACAGAAGCTCCTACAATGAGCAGTTCTTC	CASSLPQDRSSYNEQFF
TRBV20-1	TRBJ1-2	.	many	TGCAGTGCTAGAGATCCGGGCGGAGCTTTAAACTATGGCTACACCTTC	CSARDPGGALNYGYTF
TRBV19	TRBJ2-1	.	many	TGTGCCAGTAGACAGAAACAGACAGCTACTCCCGAGCAGTTCTTC	CASRQKQTATPEQFF
TRBV27	TRBJ1-1	.	many	TGTGCCAGCAGTTTATTGGGCCTGAACACTGAAGCTTTCTTT	CASSLLGLNTEAFF
TRBV19	TRBJ1-4	TRBD1	many	TGTGCCAGTAGAACGACAGGGGGGAATGAAAAACTGTTTTTT	CASRTTGGNEKLFF
TRBV5-6	TRBJ2-1	.	many	TGTGCCAGCAGCGCAACAGGGTCCTACAATGAGCAGTTCTTC	CASSATGSYNEQFF
TRBV6-1	TRBJ2-1	TRBD2	.	TGTGTCAGCAGACTTTCGGGCGGGAGGGCCGACAATGAGCAGTTCTTC	CVSRLSGGRADNEQFF
TRBV24-1	TRBJ2-1	TRBD2	many	TGTGCCACCAGTGACCCCGCAGCGGGGGGCCTCATTTATGAGCAGTTCTTC	CATSDPAAGGLIYEQFF
TRBV27	TRBJ1-2	TRBD1	.	TGTGCCAGCACACTCGGGACAGGGGACTATGGCTACACCTTC	CASTLGTGDYGYTF
TRBV7-9	TRBJ1-2	.	many	TGTGCCAGCAGCTTTGGCAATTACTATGGCTACACCTTC	CASSFGNYYGYTF
TRBV11-2	TRBJ2-7	.	.	TGTGCCAGCAGCTCCCTAGGGCGTGAAGGCTCCTACGAGCAGTACTTC	CASSSLGREGSYEQYF
TRBV18	TRBJ2-1	TRBD2	many	TGTGCCAGCTCACCTCCGGGGACTAGGTACAATGAGCAGTTCTTC	CASSPPGTRYNEQFF
TRBV19	TRBJ2-2	TRBD2	many	TGTGCCAGTAGTAATGCCCGGACTAGCGGAGAGGTCGGGGAGCTGTTTTTT	CASSNARTSGEVGELFF
TRBV6-1	TRBJ2-7	.	.	TGTGCCAGCAGTCCTTGGACGGCAAGCCCCTACGAGCAGTACTTC	CASSPWTASPYEQYF
TRBV7-6	TRBJ2-1	TRBD2	many	TGTGCCAGCAGCCCCGGGGGGGGCCCTGCTAATGAGCAGTTCTTC	CASSPGGGPANEQFF
TRBV20-1	TRBJ1-2	TRBD1	many	TGCAGTGCGCAAGGACAGGGATACACCTATGGCTACACCTTC	CSAQGQGYTYGYTF
TRBV10-2	TRBJ2-1	TRBD1	many	TGCGCCAGCAGTACGGACAGGCAGGGCAATGAGCAGTTCTTC	CASSTDRQGNEQFF
TRBV3-1	TRBJ2-7	.	many	TGTGCCAGCAGCCTTGGTAGGGGCTACGAGCAGTACTTC	CASSLGRGYEQYF
TRBV28	TRBJ2-3	.	many	TGTGCCAGCAGTTTATGGACTAGTCGCGTTACCACAGATACGCAGTATTTT	CASSLWTSRVTTDTQYF
TRBV10-3	TRBJ2-1	TRBD2	many	TGTGCCATCAGTGGCCGGGGGGGCCCCGACAATGAGCAGTTCTTC	CAISGRGGPDNEQFF
TRBV4-2	TRBJ1-2	.	many	TGTGCCAGCAGCCAAGATGGCGGCGGCACTAACTATGGCTACACCTTC	CASSQDGGGTNYGYTF
TRBV28	TRBJ2-5	.	many	TGTGCCAGCAGTTTATGGCGGGACAGCCAAGAGACCCAGTACTTC	CASSLWRDSQETQYF
TRBV5-1	TRBJ2-7	TRBD1	medium-sized	TGCGCCAGCAGCTTGGCCGGGACAGGGATTGAGCAGTACTTC	CASSLAGTGIEQYF
TRBV20-1	TRBJ2-7	.	many	TGCAGTGCTAGAGGACGGTACTCCTACGAGCAGTACTTC	CSARGRYSYEQYF
TRBV28	TRBJ1-4	.	many	TGTGCCAGCAGTCCCCCCAGTTTGTCGGGTGAAAAACTGTTTTTT	CASSPPSLSGEKLFF
TRBV11-2	TRBJ2-1	.	medium-sized	TGTGCCAGCAGCCCCGATACCCTCTCCTACAATGAGCAGTTCTTC	CASSPDTLSYNEQFF
TRBV5-1	TRBJ2-1	TRBD2	.	TGCGCCAGCAGCACCGGGGGGACCTACAATGAGCAGTTCTTC	CASSTGGTYNEQFF
TRBV6-1	TRBJ2-7	.	many	TGTGCCAGCAGTGAAGCGTCACGGCTCCTGAGCTCCTACGAGCAGTACTTC	CASSEASRLLSSYEQYF
TRBV28	TRBJ1-5	TRBD1	many	TGTGCCAGCAGCAATGGACAGGGGGATCAGCCCCAGCATTTT	CASSNGQGDQPQHF
TRBV6-1	TRBJ1-1	.	many	TGTGCCAGCAGAGGAGAGGGAGGCGCTGAAGCTTTCTTT	CASRGEGGAEAFF
TRBV19	TRBJ1-1	.	many	TGTGCCAGTAGTATAGACAGAGGGACTGAAGCTTTCTTT	CASSIDRGTEAFF
TRBV5-1	TRBJ2-5	.	many	TGCGCCAGCAGCTTGGACAGGCGACGGGAGACCCAGTACTTC	CASSLDRRRETQYF
TRBV30	TRBJ1-5	TRBD1	medium-sized	TGTGCCTGGAGTACCCCTTGGGGACAGTACAATCAGCCCCAGCATTTT	CAWSTPWGQYNQPQHF
TRBV19	TRBJ2-3	.	many	TGTGCCAGTAGTGGGCGAAACACAGATACGCAGTATTTT	CASSGRNTDTQYF
TRBV12-3/TRBV12-4	TRBJ1-5	TRBD1	many	TGTGCCAGCAGTTTAACAGCAGGGGGACAGCCCCAGCATTTT	CASSLTAGGQPQHF
TRBV6-4	TRBJ1-6	.	medium-sized	TGTGCCAGCTACACCCAGGGTTTTACCCTCCACTTT	CASYTQGFTLHF
TRBV30	TRBJ1-1	.	many	TGTGCCTGGAACAGGCTGAACACTGAAGCTTTCTTT	CAWNRLNTEAFF
TRBV10-2	TRBJ2-7	.	many	TGCGCCAGCAGTGAGCCCAGCGGTCCCTACGAGCAGTACTTC	CASSEPSGPYEQYF
TRBV12-3/TRBV12-4	TRBJ2-3	TRBD2	medium-sized	TGTGCCAGCAGCTCTGGACTAGCGGGAGCAGATACGCAGTATTTT	CASSSGLAGADTQYF
TRBV12-3/TRBV12-4	TRBJ2-1	TRBD2	many	TGTGCCAGCAGTTTTTTGGGACTAGAGAACCGCTACAATGAGCAGTTCTTC	CASSFLGLENRYNEQFF
TRBV6-2/TRBV6-3	TRBJ2-7	.	many	TGTGCCAGCAGTTATCTAGAGTTCTCCTACGAGCAGTACTTC	CASSYLEFSYEQYF
TRBV3-1	TRBJ1-1	.	many	TGTGCCAGCAGCCGACCGGGAAACAGGAACACTGAAGCTTTCTTT	CASSRPGNRNTEAFF
TRBV6-1	TRBJ1-1	.	many	TGTGCCAGCCATGCAGTCCTGAACACTGAAGCTTTCTTT	CASHAVLNTEAFF
TRBV20-1	TRBJ1-1	.	.	TGCAGTGCTAGAGTCATTGGAAAGGGGATAGAAACTGAAGCTTTCTTT	CSARVIGKGIETEAFF
TRBV28	TRBJ2-4	.	many	TGTGCCAGCAGCCCTGGACAGTTTTTAGCCAAAAACATTCAGTACTTC	CASSPGQFLAKNIQYF
TRBV11-2	TRBJ1-2	.	few	TGTGCCATCAGCCCGTCTGGAGGGGACTATGGCTACACCTTC	CAISPSGGDYGYTF
TRBV19	TRBJ1-2	.	.	TGTGCCAGTGTAGCAACCGGGACATGGAGTAACTATTGCTACACCTTC	CASVATGTWSNYCYTF
TRBV15	TRBJ2-2	.	.	TGTACCACCAGCAGCCAGTGGTTCACCGGGGAGCTGTTTTTT	CTTSSQWFTGELFF
TRBV28	TRBJ2-6	.	many	TGTGCCAGCAGTTTAGTCGGGACTGGGGCCAACGTCCTGACTTTC	CASSLVGTGANVLTF